The present TCR beta chain was sequenced within a study of human T cells and chemical hapten exposure. Ten or more counts support this clonotype. Time point noted: patch test 3, about 24 weeks after DPC sensitization. The treatment: therapeutic diphenylcyclopropenone sensitization with weekly scalp DPC. TCRdb ran MiXCR on the RACE reads and lists one entry per CDR3 protein. The sample lists over 55,000 distinct CDR3 sequences, around 10% occurring once. The CDR3 runs 13 residues. V shed 6 bases and J 5 bases; nucleotides not matched to a gene: 3. Germline CDR1 and CDR2: KGHSH and LQKENI. Sequenced here: whole blood, sampled in connection with sensitization to the hapten diphenylcyclopropenone (DPC). The V and J genes are TRBV18 and TRBJ2-7, with 11 bases fitting TRBD1. This receptor was obtained from a woman aged 45-60 years with alopecia areata. Some clones in this sample may be carry-over from other donors' samples. CDR3 sequence: CASSWTGGDEQYF. Here the CDR3 DNA reads TGTGCCAGCTCGTGGACAGGGGGCGACGAGCAGTACTTC.